This T cell receptor beta chain was documented in a study of blood T cell repertoires in COVID-19. Study in general: Samples of COVID-19 (acute and convalescent) were obtained from the United States, Italy and Spain. T cells, B-cell-depleted T cells, or PBMCs supplied cDNA or gDNA.

Source study methods: From reference gene primer amplification, estimates of nucleated cell counts were derived. Libraries were prepared by immunoSEQ multiplex PCR; TCRdb keeps only in-frame clonotypes and omits some of them. V and J calls and clone size are copied from that table; D and trimming were computed from the DNA. The sample holds 200,000 to 300,000 clones; 65% to 90% are singletons and the top ten take roughly 2%. Germline trimming cut 1 base from V and 6 bases from J; bases unmatched to any gene: 7. CDR3 size: 16 residues. CDR1 MNHNS and CDR2 SASEGT come from the germline V gene. The TCR originated in a man aged 25 to 45 with active or convalescent COVID-19. Sequencing used peripheral blood. The gene calls are TRBV6-1 and TRBJ1-5; 9 positions match TRBD1. In DNA, the CDR3 is TGTGCCAGCAGTGAAGAGGCGGGGACAGGGCCTCAGCCCCAGCATTTT. As protein: CASSEEAGTGPQPQHF.